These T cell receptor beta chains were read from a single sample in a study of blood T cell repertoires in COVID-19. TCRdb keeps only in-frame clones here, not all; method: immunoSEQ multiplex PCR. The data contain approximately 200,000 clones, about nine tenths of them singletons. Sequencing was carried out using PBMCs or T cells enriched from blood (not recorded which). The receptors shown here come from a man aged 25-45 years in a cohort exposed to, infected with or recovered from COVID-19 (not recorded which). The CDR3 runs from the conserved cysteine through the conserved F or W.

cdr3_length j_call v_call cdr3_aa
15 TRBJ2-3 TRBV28 CASSPVAGGKDTQYF
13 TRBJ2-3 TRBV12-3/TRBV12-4 CASRTGGSDTQYF
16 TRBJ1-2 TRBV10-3 CAISESLENRLYGYTF
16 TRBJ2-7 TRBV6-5 CASSYGLGGSTYEQYF
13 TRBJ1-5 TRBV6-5 CASSLEVGQPQHF
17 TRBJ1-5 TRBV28 CASSLWTGQGSNQPQHF
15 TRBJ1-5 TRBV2 CASSEGDSFFQPQHF
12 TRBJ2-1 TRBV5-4 CASSLLLNEQFF
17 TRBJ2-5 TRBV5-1 CASSLSSSGSILETQYF
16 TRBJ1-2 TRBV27 CASSLIWAGGEGGYTF
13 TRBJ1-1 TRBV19 CASSIDSSTEAFF
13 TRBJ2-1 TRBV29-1 CSVGGTGANEQFF
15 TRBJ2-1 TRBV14 CASSPIDGVYNEQFF
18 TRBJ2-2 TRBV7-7 CASSPLTSGRRNTGELFF
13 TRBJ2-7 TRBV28 CASKLAGAVEQYF
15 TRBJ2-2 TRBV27 CASSLLGGGTGELFF
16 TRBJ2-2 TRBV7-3 CASSTWTGANTGELFF
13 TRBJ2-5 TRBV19 CASSNSGGVTQYF
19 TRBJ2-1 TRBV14 CASSQDPIGLAGGQGEQFF
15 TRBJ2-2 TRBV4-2 CASSQVDPGFGELFF
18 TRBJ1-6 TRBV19 CASSTSRGGQGANSPLHF
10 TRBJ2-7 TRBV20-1 CSALMYEQYF
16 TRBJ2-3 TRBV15 CATSIPGAREGDTQYF
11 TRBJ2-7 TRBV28 CASTGQVEQYF
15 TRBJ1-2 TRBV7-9 CASSLSVRNNYGYTF
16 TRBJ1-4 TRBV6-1 CASSDGVRVANEKLFF
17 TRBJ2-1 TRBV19 CASSIPASGPSSDEQFF
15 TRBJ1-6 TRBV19 CASSFGQGDNSPLHF
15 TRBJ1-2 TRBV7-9 CASTNTPTGGSGYTF
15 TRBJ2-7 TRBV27 CASSSYQTQGNEQYF
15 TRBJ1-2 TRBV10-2 CASSESNGALYGYTF
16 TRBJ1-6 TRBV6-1 CASSEAVRGRGSPLHF
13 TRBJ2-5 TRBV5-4 CASSLAQQETQYF
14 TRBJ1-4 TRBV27 CASKTGILYEKLFF
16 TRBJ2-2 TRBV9 CASSQSGSTNTGELFF
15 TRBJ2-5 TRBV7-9 CASSPRDPSRETQYF
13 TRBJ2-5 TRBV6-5 CASQRGIQETQYF
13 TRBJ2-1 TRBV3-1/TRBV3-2 CASSQARGGEQFF
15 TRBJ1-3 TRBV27 CASREDSYSGNTIYF
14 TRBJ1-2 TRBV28 CASSLEGRGEGYTF
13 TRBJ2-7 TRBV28 CASKSSASYEQYF
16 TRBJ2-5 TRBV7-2 CASSDLHGGLRETQYF
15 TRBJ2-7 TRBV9 CASSARTSGPYEQYF
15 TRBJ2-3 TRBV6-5 CASSYGQAGPDTQYF
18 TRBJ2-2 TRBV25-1 CASRMRTALIEGPGELFF
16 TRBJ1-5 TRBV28 CASSHDTSPHYQPQHF
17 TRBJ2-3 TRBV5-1 CASSLAWDRVYTDTQYF